This TCR beta chain was obtained from a study of blood T cell repertoires in COVID-19. Study-wide background: Sources were T cells, B-cell-depleted T cells, or PBMCs; the material itself was cDNA or gDNA.

V dropped 5 bases and J dropped 0; count of bases not matched to a gene: 10. CDR1 is SGHDN, CDR2 FVKESK, per germline. The CDR3 contains 17 residues. Per the original data handling: Quantification of nucleated cells was approximated via reference gene primer amplification. The table came from immunoSEQ multiplex PCR; TCRdb's copy has only in-frame clones and leaves some out. V and J calls and clone size are those listed in that table; D and trimming were worked out from the DNA. The data contain roughly 220,000 clones, approximately 90% of them singletons. This clone has just one count. The origin of this receptor is a man aged 25-45 years who had recovered from COVID-19. Sequenced material: peripheral blood. The chain uses TRBV14 and TRBJ2-1; 7 positions agree with TRBD2. In DNA form, the CDR3 reads TGTGCCAGCAGCTCCCCTAGGGAGGGTCCCTCCTACAATGAGCAGTTCTTC. This encodes CASSSPREGPSYNEQFF.